This T cell receptor (beta chain) was captured in a study of blood T cell repertoires in COVID-19. The protocol was immunoSEQ multiplex PCR, while the TCRdb copy is restricted to in-frame clones and leaves out a portion. The sample lists 95,000 or so clones, under 85% occurring once. CDR1 is SGHTA and CDR2 is FQGNSA in the germline V gene. J lost 0 bases, V lost 2 bases, and 9 bases had no gene match. The CDR3 runs 19 residues. The chain has TRBV7-2 and TRBJ2-2; 10 bases fit TRBD2. The sample was peripheral blood. This TCR derives from a human donor in a cohort sampled during active COVID-19. CDR3 in DNA: TGTGCCAGCAGCTTAAAAACTAGCGGGGCCTTCGCGAACACCGGGGAGCTGTTTTTT. As protein: CASSLKTSGAFANTGELFF.